These 20 T cell receptor beta chains share one sample of origin, sequenced in a study of T-cell memory formation after mild COVID-19. TCRdb re-derived calls from the 5' RACE reads in MiXCR, one entry per CDR3 protein. The sample contains almost 550,000 distinct CDR3 sequences, just over 20% of which appear only once. Material for sequencing was PBMCs or a T cell subset sorted from them (not recorded which). These receptors all stem from an adult woman who had mild COVID-19 (a few samples of this study predate the infection). Cell type and time point are not known.

This clonotype appeared a few times. The V and J genes are TRBV5-1 and TRBJ1-1, with D perhaps matching TRBD1 (5 bases). This CDR3 comprises 14 residues. Trimming pared 3 bases from V and 11 bases from J, leaving 20 bases between. CDR1 SGHRS and CDR2 YFSETQ come from the germline V gene. The chain's CDR3 is CASSSLVGPSLAFF. The CDR3, as DNA: TGCGCCAGCAGCTCCCTCGTGGGGCCATCCCTCGCTTTCTTT.

The V gene is TRBV20-1, the J gene TRBJ2-7, with 14 bases matching TRBD2. The V gene's germline CDR1 is DFQATT and CDR2 SNEGSKA (reference sequence). V shed 5 bases, J shed 2 bases, and the junction held 11 bases outside the gene matches. This CDR3 is built from 17 residues. The CDR3 DNA is TGCAGTGCTCCTTCCGGGACTAGCGGGAGATACCCCTACGAGCAGTACTTC. Residues: CSAPSGTSGRYPYEQYF.

This chain connects TRBV2 to TRBJ2-3; 8 nucleotides align to TRBD2. Per germline, CDR1 SNHLY and CDR2 FYNNEI. The CDR3 has 15 amino acids. After removal of 8 bases from V and 7 bases from J, the junction contained 14 bases not matched to a gene. The CDR3 is CASGSSSGSGNTQYF. The CDR3 nucleotides are TGTGCCAGCGGATCGTCCAGCGGGAGCGGAAATACGCAGTATTTT.

This clonotype was counted many times. The rearrangement uses TRBV4-1 and TRBJ2-7; 7 nucleotides agree with TRBD2. This CDR3 region has 13 residues. From germline, CDR1 is MGHRA and CDR2 YSYEKL. Trimming at V came to 1 base and at J to 12 bases, leaving 9 bases not matched to a gene. The CDR3 DNA reads TGCGCCAGCAGCCAAGGCCCTCCAGCGGGGCCGTACTTC. Amino acids: CASSQGPPAGPYF.

V gene TRBV7-9 combines with J gene TRBJ1-1; D ambiguous. Germline V gene lookup returns CDR1 SEHNR and CDR2 FQNEAQ (reference sequence). Trimming cost V 10 bases and J 1 base, with 13 bases left between them. This CDR3 is 13 amino acids long. CDR3 coding DNA: TGTGCCACTAATGATCGGGGGAACACTGAAGCTTTCTTT. Protein: CATNDRGNTEAFF.

This sequence joins TRBV12-3 or TRBV12-4 and TRBJ1-3; perhaps TRBD1 as D (6 bases). Trimming took off 3 bases at V and 10 bases at J, with 16 bases between the two ends. The CDR3 is made up of 14 amino acids. The CDR3 protein is CASSFDRNKPTIYF. CDR3 DNA sequence: TGTGCCAGCAGTTTCGACAGGAATAAGCCGACCATATATTTT.

The gene calls are TRBV7-2 and TRBJ1-2, with TRBD1 matching over 7 bases. Germline-derived CDR1 and CDR2 are SGHTA and FQGNSA. The CDR3 covers 15 residues. V lost 4 bases and J lost 1; bases outside the gene matches: 6. The CDR3 protein is CASSSPDRLNYGYTF. The CDR3 DNA sequence: TGTGCCAGCAGCTCACCGGACAGGCTTAACTATGGCTACACCTTC.

The rearrangement links TRBV20-1 to TRBJ1-5; D unclear. The length of the CDR3 is 13 residues. The V gene's germline CDR1 is DFQATT and CDR2 SNEGSKA (reference sequence). Trimming pared 1 base from V and 4 bases from J, leaving 8 bases between. The CDR3 is CSARGVDNQPQHF. In DNA, the CDR3 is TGCAGTGCTAGAGGGGTTGATAATCAGCCCCAGCATTTT.

This clonotype occurred a few times. The rearrangement links TRBV7-9 to TRBJ2-3, with D possibly matching TRBD1 (5 bases). This CDR3 spans 17 amino acids. Trimming removed 5 bases from V and 2 bases from J, with 20 bases in between. The germline gives CDR1 SEHNR, CDR2 FQNEAQ (reference sequence). The CDR3 loop reads CASSPPPQGRLTDTQYF. CDR3 nucleotide sequence: TGTGCCAGCAGCCCACCCCCCCAGGGCCGACTCACAGATACGCAGTATTTT.

DNA of the CDR3: TGTGCCAGTAGTGCACCCGGGGCTGAAGCTTTCTTT. Translation: CASSAPGAEAFF. The rearrangement joins TRBV19 to TRBJ1-1; unclear D gene. Germline assignment: CDR1 LNHDA and CDR2 SQIVND (reference sequence). This CDR3 region has 12 residues. V was trimmed by 5 bases and J by 6 bases, leaving 10 bases between them.

The chain employs TRBV7-8 and TRBJ2-7; D uncertain. This CDR3 region has 13 residues. Germline values: CDR1 SGHVS, CDR2 FQNEAQ. Trimming left V 4 bases short and J 4 bases short, with 11 bases between. The CDR3: CASSSNREYEQYF. CDR3 nucleotides: TGTGCCAGCAGCTCAAACCGCGAATACGAGCAGTACTTC.

The chain has TRBV20-1 and TRBJ2-7; 11 bases are a match to TRBD2. The CDR3 covers 15 residues. V gave up 6 bases and J gave up 3 bases; unmatched junction bases: 10. Germline V gene lookup returns CDR1 DFQATT and CDR2 SNEGSKA (reference sequence). As DNA, the CDR3 is TGCAGTGCCCCCTGGACTAGCGGGCGGTTCTACGAGCAGTACTTC. Translation: CSAPWTSGRFYEQYF.

This clonotype was detected only a few times. The chain employs TRBV19 and TRBJ2-7, with TRBD2 identical over 9 bases. This CDR3 contains 15 residues. V trimming: 3 bases; J trimming: 2 bases; junction bases outside the gene matches: 5. Germline V gene data show CDR1 as LNHDA and CDR2 as SQIVND (reference sequence). This CDR3 is CASSISSGGTYEQYF. The CDR3 coding sequence is TGTGCCAGTAGTATTTCCAGCGGGGGGACCTACGAGCAGTACTTC.

The J gene is TRBJ2-1, the V gene TRBV29-1, with D hard to call. Deletions cut 6 bases from V and 0 bases from J, with 12 bases between. The CDR3 contains 14 residues. The germline V gene has CDR1 SQVTM and CDR2 ANQGSEA. CDR3: CSVGWWGSYNEQFF. The CDR3 DNA reads TGCAGCGTGGGGTGGTGGGGCTCCTACAATGAGCAGTTCTTC.

This clonotype was seen a handful of times. The J gene is TRBJ2-2, the V gene TRBV6-5; 14 bases fit TRBD2. The CDR3 sequence is 17 residues long. V shed 4 bases and J 5 bases; nucleotides not matched to a gene: 6. Per the germline V gene, CDR1 is MNHEY and CDR2 is SVGAGI. DNA for the CDR3: TGTGCCAGCAGTTGGAGACTAGCGGGAGGGGTAACCGGGGAGCTGTTTTTT. This translates into CASSWRLAGGVTGELFF.

This clonotype showed up just a few times. This chain joins TRBV6-1 and TRBJ1-5; possible D gene TRBD1, 5 bases. V gave up 3 bases and J gave up 4 bases, with 13 bases separating them. This CDR3 is built from 15 residues. Per germline, CDR1 MNHNS and CDR2 SASEGT. CDR3 DNA: TGTGCCAGCAGTGATTGGGGGTCTCGAAATCAGCCCCAGCATTTT. Translated, it gives CASSDWGSRNQPQHF.

This clonotype was seen many times. The V and J genes are TRBV24-1 and TRBJ2-1, with TRBD1 as a possible D gene (5 bases). Between the trimmed V and J ends, which lost 1 base and 3 bases, there was a span of 12 bases. The germline V gene has CDR1 KGHDR and CDR2 SFDVKD. The CDR3 contains 16 residues. The CDR3 DNA reads TGTGCCACCAGTGATTTTGGCAGGGCTAGCTACAATGAGCAGTTCTTC. It translates to CATSDFGRASYNEQFF.

This clonotype was observed a handful of times. This chain joins TRBV27 and TRBJ1-5; D is possibly TRBD1 (5 bases). V shed 4 bases and J shed 4 bases, with 17 bases lying between them. The CDR3 extends over 16 amino acids. CDR1 is MNHEY and CDR2 is SMNVEV in the germline V gene (reference sequence). This chain's CDR3 is CASSSYHQGWNQPQHF. The CDR3 DNA follows: TGTGCCAGCAGTTCCTACCACCAGGGTTGGAATCAGCCCCAGCATTTT.

This clonotype was observed many times. The chain couples TRBV7-2 to TRBJ2-1, with 10 positions matching TRBD2. Germline-derived CDR1 and CDR2 are SGHTA and FQGNSA. This CDR3 spans 16 amino acids. The J segment lost 7 bases and the V segment lost 2 bases, leaving 8 bases of the junction unmatched. The CDR3 region is CASSLLSGGAWNEQFF. CDR3 bases: TGTGCCAGCAGCTTACTCAGCGGGGGGGCATGGAATGAGCAGTTCTTC.

The CDR3 nucleotides read TGTGCCAGCAGCCGTCGACAGGGAGGCTCACCCCTCCACTTT. As protein: CASSRRQGGSPLHF. This sequence joins TRBV13 and TRBJ1-6; TRBD1 matches 7 bases. The CDR3 is 14 amino acids. V dropped 5 bases and J dropped 10; count of bases not matched to a gene: 8. CDR1 is PRHDT, CDR2 FYEKMQ, per germline (reference sequence).